The 8 T cell receptor beta chains in this list originate from one sample, sequenced in a study of technical replicates of blood from a few donors. Here immunoSEQ multiplex PCR was the method, and the copy in TCRdb shows in-frame clones only, minus some. The sample carries some 91,000 clones, roughly 95% recorded once. The sequenced sample consisted of T cells isolated from PBMCs. Receptor source: a human donor in good health.

This chain uses TRBV28 with TRBJ1-1; D gene unclear. V was shortened by 3 bases and J by 11 bases, with 16 bases between the two germline ends. The CDR3 totals 13 residues. Germline-derived CDR1 and CDR2 are MDHEN and SYDVKM. CDR3 nucleotide sequence: TGTGCCAGCAGTTTTCAGGTTACCCGTGAGGCTTTCTTT. Its translation is CASSFQVTREAFF.

V is TRBV7-2 and J is TRBJ2-7; the match to TRBD2 covers 8 bases. Trimming at V came to 5 bases and at J to 5 bases, leaving 5 bases not matched to a gene. In germline, CDR1 is SGHTA, CDR2 FQGNSA. The CDR3 consists of 13 residues. The CDR3 loop is CASSPGTRNEQYF. CDR3 bases: TGTGCCAGCAGCCCCGGGACTAGAAACGAGCAGTACTTC.

This clone was seen a handful of times. CDR3 in amino acids: CASSLTENTEAFF. The CDR3 DNA reads as TGCGCCAGCAGCTTGACAGAGAACACTGAAGCTTTCTTT. V usage is TRBV5-1 and J usage is TRBJ1-1, with D unresolved. V gave up 1 base and J gave up 1 base, with 5 bases separating them. CDR1 is SGHRS and CDR2 is YFSETQ in the germline V gene. The CDR3 consists of 13 residues.

The V call is TRBV10-3, the J call TRBJ2-1; D possibly corresponds to TRBD1 (5 bases). The germline CDR1 and CDR2 sequences are ENHRY and SYGVKD. V was pared by 2 bases and J by 1 base, with 9 bases between. This CDR3 contains 15 residues. The CDR3 loop is CAISEGAFSYNEQFF. CDR3 DNA sequence: TGTGCCATCAGTGAGGGGGCGTTTTCCTACAATGAGCAGTTCTTC.

V and J are TRBV27 and TRBJ2-7; D might be TRBD1 (6 bases). Trimming took 3 bases from V and 3 from J, leaving 15 bases between them. Germline CDR1 MNHEY, CDR2 SMNVEV (reference sequence). This CDR3 region has 15 residues. The DNA for the CDR3 is TGTGCCAGCAGTTTCTCTCGACAGGCTGTCTACGAGCAGTACTTC. Protein sequence: CASSFSRQAVYEQYF.

The gene calls are TRBV11-2 and TRBJ2-1; D uncertain. V lost 5 bases to trimming and J lost 9 bases, with 8 bases between them. There are 11 residues in the CDR3. Germline loops: CDR1 SGHAT, CDR2 FQNNGV. The CDR3 DNA is TGTGCCAGCAGCCCAGGTCTTGAGCAGTTCTTC. Translating it yields CASSPGLEQFF.

The V call is TRBV5-1, the J call TRBJ1-1, with D uncertain. V lost 0 bases and J lost 4, with 10 bases in between. This CDR3 has 14 amino acids. CDR1 is SGHRS, CDR2 YFSETQ, per germline. The DNA of the CDR3 is TGCGCCAGCAGCTTGGGGGCTGCCGGCACTGAAGCTTTCTTT. Protein sequence: CASSLGAAGTEAFF. Drawing the rest from reference TRBV5-1 and TRBJ1-1, the complete variable domain is KAGVTQTPRYLIKTRGQQVTLSCSPISGHRSVSWYQQTPGQGLQFLFEYFSETQRNKGNFPGRFSGRQFSNSRSEMNVSTLELGDSALYLCASSLGAAGTEAFFGQGTRLTVV.

The J gene is TRBJ2-3, the V gene TRBV7-9, with D maybe TRBD2 (5 bases). This CDR3 comprises 14 residues. V was cut by 1 base and J by 1 base, with 6 bases left in between. CDR1 and CDR2 from the germline V gene are SEHNR and FQNEAQ (reference sequence). This chain's CDR3 is CASSLERGTDTQYF. The DNA for the CDR3 is TGTGCCAGCAGCTTAGAGAGGGGCACAGATACGCAGTATTTT.